The 9 T cell receptor beta chains presented below share a single source sample, sequenced in a study of shared clonotypes between healthy human individuals. The table came from immunoSEQ multiplex PCR; TCRdb's copy has only in-frame clones and leaves some out. The table has around 2,000,000 clones, roughly 94% seen once. Sequencing was done on a sample of naive CD4+ T cells sorted from blood. Specified subset: CD45RA+ positively selected. The origin of the receptors is a man between 18 and 29 years old in good health.

This rearrangement joins TRBV21-1 to TRBJ1-2; TRBD1, the table's D call, was not compared with the DNA. TRBV21-1 is given as a pseudogene. The CDR3 length is 16 residues. CDR3 in DNA: TGTGCCAGCAGCAAAGGGACCGGGACAGGGGGAGGTGGCTACACCTTC. Encoded protein: CASSKGTGTGGGGYTF.

The chain combines TRBV7-6 with TRBJ1-2, with D hard to call. Trimming shortened V by 4 bases and J by 4 bases, and 10 bases separated the two germline ends. Germline loops: CDR1 SGHVS, CDR2 FNYEAQ. The CDR3 runs to 13 residues. CDR3 in DNA: TGTGCCAGCAGCTCGGACGGGTCCTATGGCTACACCTTC. This sequence encodes CASSSDGSYGYTF.

The V call is TRBV7-2, the J call TRBJ2-1; D remains ambiguous. Germline lookup yields CDR1 SGHTA and CDR2 FQGNSA. V was cut by 1 base and J by 7 bases, with 11 bases left in between. This CDR3 has 14 residues. In nucleotides, the CDR3 is TGTGCCAGCAGCTTAGAGCCAGCAGGAAATGAGCAGTTCTTC. This codes for CASSLEPAGNEQFF.

This chain joins TRBV30 and TRBJ1-6; 9 positions agree with TRBD1. This CDR3 comprises 15 residues. Trimming removed 1 base from V and 3 bases from J; junction bases left unmatched: 1. Germline assignment: CDR1 GTSNPN and CDR2 SVGIG (reference sequence). CDR3 region: CAWSAGQGYNSPLHF. The CDR3 region has the DNA TGTGCCTGGAGTGCGGGACAGGGCTATAATTCACCCCTCCACTTT.

The genes are TRBV27 and TRBJ1-4; D unclear. Germline CDR1 and CDR2: MNHEY and SMNVEV (reference sequence). The V end lost 0 bases, the J end lost 3 bases, and 5 bases lay between the germline ends. This CDR3 spans 14 amino acids. The CDR3 nucleotides are TGTGCCAGCAGTTTATCGGGTTCTAATGAAAAACTGTTTTTT. Residues: CASSLSGSNEKLFF.

The V call is TRBV6-5, the J call TRBJ2-3; D is possibly TRBD2 (6 bases). The CDR3 sequence is 14 residues long. CDR1 MNHEY and CDR2 SVGAGI come from the germline V gene. The germline V and J ends were trimmed by 5 bases and 1 base, with 10 bases remaining between them. CDR3 nucleotide sequence: TGTGCCAGCAGTCGACTAGGACGCACAGATACGCAGTATTTT. Translated, it gives CASSRLGRTDTQYF.

J is TRBJ2-1 and V is TRBV6-5; 7 nucleotides agree with TRBD2. This CDR3 comprises 14 residues. CDR1 MNHEY and CDR2 SVGAGI come from the germline V gene. J was trimmed by 4 bases and V by 6 bases; bases with no gene match: 6. The CDR3 DNA sequence: TGTGCCAGCAGGACCCGGGGGGTTTACAATGAGCAGTTCTTC. Amino acid sequence: CASRTRGVYNEQFF.

The count of this clone is one. The CDR3 is CASSQAGVGYTF. CDR3 nucleotide sequence: TGTGCCAGCAGCCAAGCCGGGGTGGGCTACACCTTC. This chain uses TRBV4-2 with TRBJ1-2; D not certain. Germline CDR1 and CDR2: LGHNA and YNFKEQ. Deletions cut 1 base from V and 8 bases from J, with 8 bases between. CDR3 length equals 12 residues.

This chain links TRBV7-2 with TRBJ2-7, with 7 bases that match TRBD2. CDR1 and CDR2 (germline): SGHTA, FQGNSA. This CDR3 region has 15 residues. Trimming took 4 bases from V and 2 from J; bases not matched to a gene: 8. The CDR3 DNA reads TGTGCCAGCAGCTCCGCTAGCGGACTAGCCTACGAGCAGTACTTC. Its translation: CASSSASGLAYEQYF.